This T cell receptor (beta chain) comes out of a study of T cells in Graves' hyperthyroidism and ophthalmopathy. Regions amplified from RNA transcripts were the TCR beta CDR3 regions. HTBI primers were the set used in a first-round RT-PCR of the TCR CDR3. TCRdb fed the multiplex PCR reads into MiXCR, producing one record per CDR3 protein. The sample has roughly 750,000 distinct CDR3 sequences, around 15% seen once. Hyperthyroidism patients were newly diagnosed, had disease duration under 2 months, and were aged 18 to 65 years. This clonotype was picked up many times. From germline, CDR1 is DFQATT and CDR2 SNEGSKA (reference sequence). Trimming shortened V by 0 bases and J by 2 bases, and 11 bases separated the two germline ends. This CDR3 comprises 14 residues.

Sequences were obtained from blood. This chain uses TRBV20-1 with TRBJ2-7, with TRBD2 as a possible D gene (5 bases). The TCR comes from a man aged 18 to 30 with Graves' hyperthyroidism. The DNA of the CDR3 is TGCAGTGCTAGAGATCTTGAGGGCGCCTACGAGCAGTACTTC. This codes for CSARDLEGAYEQYF.